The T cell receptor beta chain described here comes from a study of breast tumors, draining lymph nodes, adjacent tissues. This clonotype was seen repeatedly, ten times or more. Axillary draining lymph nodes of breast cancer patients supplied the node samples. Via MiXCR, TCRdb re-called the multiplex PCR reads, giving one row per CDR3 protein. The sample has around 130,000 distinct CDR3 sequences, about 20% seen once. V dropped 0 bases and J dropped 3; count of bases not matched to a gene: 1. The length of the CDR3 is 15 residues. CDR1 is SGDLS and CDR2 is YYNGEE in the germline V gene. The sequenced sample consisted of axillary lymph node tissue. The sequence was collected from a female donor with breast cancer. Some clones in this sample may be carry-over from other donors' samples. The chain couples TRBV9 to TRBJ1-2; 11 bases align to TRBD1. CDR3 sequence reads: CASSVGTGGDYGYTF. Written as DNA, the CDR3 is TGTGCCAGCAGCGTAGGGACAGGGGGCGACTATGGCTACACCTTC.